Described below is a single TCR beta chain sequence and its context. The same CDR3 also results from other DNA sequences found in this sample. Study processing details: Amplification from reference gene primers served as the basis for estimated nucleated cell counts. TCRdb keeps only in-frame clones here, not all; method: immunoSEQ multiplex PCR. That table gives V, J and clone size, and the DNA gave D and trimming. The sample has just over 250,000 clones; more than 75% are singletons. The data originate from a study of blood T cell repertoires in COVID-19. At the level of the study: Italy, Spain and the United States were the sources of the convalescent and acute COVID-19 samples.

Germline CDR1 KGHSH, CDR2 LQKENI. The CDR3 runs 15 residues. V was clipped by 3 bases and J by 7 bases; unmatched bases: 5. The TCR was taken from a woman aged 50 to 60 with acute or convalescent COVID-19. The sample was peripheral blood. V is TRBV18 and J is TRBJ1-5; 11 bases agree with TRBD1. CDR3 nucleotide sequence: TGTGCCAGCTCACCCGGGACAGGGGGAGGCCAGCCCCAGCATTTT. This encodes CASSPGTGGGQPQHF. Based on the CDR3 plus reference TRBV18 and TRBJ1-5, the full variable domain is NAGVMQNPRHLVRRRGQEARLRCSPMKGHSHVYWYRQLPEEGLKFMVYLQKENIIDESGMPKERFSAEFPKEGPSILRIQQVVRGDSAAYFCASSPGTGGGQPQHFGDGTRLSIL.